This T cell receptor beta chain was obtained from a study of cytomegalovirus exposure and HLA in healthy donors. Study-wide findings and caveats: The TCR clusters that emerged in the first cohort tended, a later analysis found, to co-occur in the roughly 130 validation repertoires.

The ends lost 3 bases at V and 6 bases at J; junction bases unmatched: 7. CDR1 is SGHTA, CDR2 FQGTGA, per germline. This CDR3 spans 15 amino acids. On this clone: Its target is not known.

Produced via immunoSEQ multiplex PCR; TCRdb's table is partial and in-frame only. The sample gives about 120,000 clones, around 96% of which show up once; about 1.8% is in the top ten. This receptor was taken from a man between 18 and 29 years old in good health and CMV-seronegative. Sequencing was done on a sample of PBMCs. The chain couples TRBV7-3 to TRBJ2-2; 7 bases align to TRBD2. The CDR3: CASSFTGGLAGELFF. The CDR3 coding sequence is TGTGCCAGCAGCTTTACGGGAGGTTTGGCCGGGGAGCTGTTTTTT. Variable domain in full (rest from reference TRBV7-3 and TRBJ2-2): GAGVSQTPSNKVTEKGKYVELRCDPISGHTALYWYRQSLGQGPEFLIYFQGTGAADDSGLPNDRFFAVRPEGSVSTLKIQRTERGDSAVYLCASSFTGGLAGELFFGEGSRLTVL.